This T cell receptor beta chain stems from a study of CD8+ T cells in alopecia areata. Extracted from the samples, RNA was reverse transcribed into cDNA to serve as the sequencing template. Sequenced by immunoSEQ multiplex PCR; TCRdb stores in-frame clones only, minus some. Among 150,000 to 200,000 clones listed, 50% to 65% were seen once. The CDR3 length is 14 residues. The germline V gene has CDR1 SEHNR and CDR2 FQNEAQ (reference sequence). The ends were cut back, 5 bases at V and 4 bases at J, with 12 bases in the middle. Sequencing used CD4+ T cells sorted from blood. This chain joins TRBV7-9 and TRBJ1-5, with D possibly being TRBD1 (6 bases). The receptor was derived from a human donor in good health. CDR3 in amino acids: CASSPSGANQPQHF. The CDR3 coding sequence is TGTGCCAGCAGCCCCTCGGGGGCGAATCAGCCCCAGCATTTT.